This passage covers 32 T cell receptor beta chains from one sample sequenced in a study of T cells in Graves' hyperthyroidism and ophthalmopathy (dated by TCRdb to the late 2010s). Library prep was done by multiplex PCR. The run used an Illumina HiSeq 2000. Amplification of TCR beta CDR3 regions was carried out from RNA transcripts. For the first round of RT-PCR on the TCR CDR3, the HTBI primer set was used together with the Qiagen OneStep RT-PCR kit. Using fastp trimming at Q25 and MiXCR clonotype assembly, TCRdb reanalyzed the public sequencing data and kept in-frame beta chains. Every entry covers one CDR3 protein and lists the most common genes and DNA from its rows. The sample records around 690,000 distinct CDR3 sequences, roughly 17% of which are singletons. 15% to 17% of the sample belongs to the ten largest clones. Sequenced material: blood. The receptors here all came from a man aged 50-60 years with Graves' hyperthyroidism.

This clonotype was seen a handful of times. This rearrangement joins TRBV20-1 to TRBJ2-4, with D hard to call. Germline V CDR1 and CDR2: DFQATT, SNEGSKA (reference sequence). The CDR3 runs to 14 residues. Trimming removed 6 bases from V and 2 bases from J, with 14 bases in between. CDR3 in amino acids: CSADPWLTKNIQYF. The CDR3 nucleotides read TGCAGTGCGGACCCTTGGCTAACCAAAAACATTCAGTACTTC.

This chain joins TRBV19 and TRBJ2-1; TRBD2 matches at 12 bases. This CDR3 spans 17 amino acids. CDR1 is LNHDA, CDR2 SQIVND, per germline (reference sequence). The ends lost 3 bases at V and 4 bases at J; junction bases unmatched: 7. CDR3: CASSIETSGRGYNEQFF. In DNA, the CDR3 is TGTGCCAGTAGTATTGAGACTAGCGGGAGAGGTTACAATGAGCAGTTCTTC.

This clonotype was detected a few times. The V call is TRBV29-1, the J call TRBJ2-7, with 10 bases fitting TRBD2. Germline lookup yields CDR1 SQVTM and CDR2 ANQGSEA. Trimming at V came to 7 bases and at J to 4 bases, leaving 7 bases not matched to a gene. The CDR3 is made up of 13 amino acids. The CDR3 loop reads CSAEVSGRYEQYF. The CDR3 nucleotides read TGCAGCGCGGAGGTTAGCGGGAGGTACGAGCAGTACTTC.

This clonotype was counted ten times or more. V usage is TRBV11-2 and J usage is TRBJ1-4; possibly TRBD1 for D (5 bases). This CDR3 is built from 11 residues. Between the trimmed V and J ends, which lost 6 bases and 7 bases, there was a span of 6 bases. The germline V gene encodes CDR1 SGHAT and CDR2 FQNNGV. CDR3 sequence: CASRGGEKLFF. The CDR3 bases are TGTGCCAGCAGGGGGGGTGAAAAACTGTTTTTT.

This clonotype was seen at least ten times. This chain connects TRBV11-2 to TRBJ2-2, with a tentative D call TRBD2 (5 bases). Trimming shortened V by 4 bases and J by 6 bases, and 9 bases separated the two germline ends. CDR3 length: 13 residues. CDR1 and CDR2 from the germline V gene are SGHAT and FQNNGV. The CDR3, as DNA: TGTGCCAGCAGCTCTACTAGTCCCGGGGAGCTGTTTTTT. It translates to CASSSTSPGELFF. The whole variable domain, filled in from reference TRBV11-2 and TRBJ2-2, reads EAGVAQSPRYKIIEKRQSVAFWCNPISGHATLYWYQQILGQGPKLLIQFQNNGVVDDSQLPKDRFSAERLKGVDSTLKIQPAKLEDSAVYLCASSSTSPGELFFGEGSRLTVL.

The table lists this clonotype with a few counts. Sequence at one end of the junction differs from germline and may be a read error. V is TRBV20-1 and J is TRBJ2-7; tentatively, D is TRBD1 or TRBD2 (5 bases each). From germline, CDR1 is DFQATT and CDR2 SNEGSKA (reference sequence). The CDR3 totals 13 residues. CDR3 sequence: CSARGAHPSEQYF. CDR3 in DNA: TGCAGTGCCAGAGGGGCCCACCCTTCCGAGCAGTACTTC.

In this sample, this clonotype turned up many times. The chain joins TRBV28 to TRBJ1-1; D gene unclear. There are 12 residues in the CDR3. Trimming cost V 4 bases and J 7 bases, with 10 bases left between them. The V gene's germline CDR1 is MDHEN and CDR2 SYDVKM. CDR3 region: CASSSGPLEAFF. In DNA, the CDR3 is TGTGCCAGCAGTTCCGGACCCCTTGAAGCTTTCTTT.

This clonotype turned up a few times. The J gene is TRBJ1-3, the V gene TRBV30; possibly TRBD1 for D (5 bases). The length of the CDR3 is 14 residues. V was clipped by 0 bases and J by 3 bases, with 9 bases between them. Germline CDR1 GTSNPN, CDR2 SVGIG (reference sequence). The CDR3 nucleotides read TGTGCCTGGAGTGTGGGGGGGAATGGAAACACCATATATTTT. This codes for CAWSVGGNGNTIYF.

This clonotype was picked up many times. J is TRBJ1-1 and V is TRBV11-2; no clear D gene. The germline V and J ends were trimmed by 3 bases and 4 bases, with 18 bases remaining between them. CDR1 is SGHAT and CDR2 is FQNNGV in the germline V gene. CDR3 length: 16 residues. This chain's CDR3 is CASSFWEVGLGTEAFF. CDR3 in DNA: TGTGCCAGCAGCTTTTGGGAAGTAGGGTTGGGCACTGAAGCTTTCTTT.

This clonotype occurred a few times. This CDR3 reads CASSDEGSPLHF. The CDR3 DNA follows: TGTGCCAGCAGTGACGAGGGGTCCCCCCTCCACTTT. The chain recombines TRBV6-1 with TRBJ1-6, with D maybe TRBD1 (5 bases). The CDR3 length is 12 residues. The germline gives CDR1 MNHNS, CDR2 SASEGT. V gave up 3 bases and J gave up 13 bases, with 10 bases separating them.

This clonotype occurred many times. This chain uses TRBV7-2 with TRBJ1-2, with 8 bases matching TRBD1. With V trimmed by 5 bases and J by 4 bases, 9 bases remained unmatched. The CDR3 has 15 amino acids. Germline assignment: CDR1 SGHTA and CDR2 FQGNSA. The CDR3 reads CASSPSGGFRYGYTF. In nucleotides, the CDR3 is TGTGCCAGCAGCCCTTCAGGGGGCTTTCGCTATGGCTACACCTTC.

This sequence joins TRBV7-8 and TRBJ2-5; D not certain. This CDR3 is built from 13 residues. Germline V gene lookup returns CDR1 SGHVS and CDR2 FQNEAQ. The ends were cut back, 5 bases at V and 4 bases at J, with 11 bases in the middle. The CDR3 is CASSPLSLETQYF. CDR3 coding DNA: TGTGCCAGCAGCCCATTGTCCCTAGAGACCCAGTACTTC.

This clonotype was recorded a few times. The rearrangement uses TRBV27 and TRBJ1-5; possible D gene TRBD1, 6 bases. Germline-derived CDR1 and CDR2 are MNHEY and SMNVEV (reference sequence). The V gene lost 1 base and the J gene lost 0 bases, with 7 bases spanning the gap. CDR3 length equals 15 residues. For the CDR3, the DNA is TGTGCCAGCAGTTTATGGGGACATAGCAATCAGCCCCAGCATTTT. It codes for CASSLWGHSNQPQHF.

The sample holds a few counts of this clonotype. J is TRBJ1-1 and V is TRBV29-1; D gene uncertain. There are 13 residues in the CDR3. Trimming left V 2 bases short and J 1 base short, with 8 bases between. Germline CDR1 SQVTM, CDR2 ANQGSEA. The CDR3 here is CSVERQSNTEAFF. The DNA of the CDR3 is TGCAGCGTTGAAAGGCAGTCGAACACTGAAGCTTTCTTT.

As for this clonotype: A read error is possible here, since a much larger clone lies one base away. The CDR3 sequence: CAWSPRVRTDTHYF. Here the CDR3 DNA reads TGTGCCTGGAGTCCGCGGGTACGCACAGATACGCATTATTTT. V is TRBV30 and J is TRBJ2-3, with D perhaps TRBD2 (5 bases). CDR3 length equals 14 residues. Germline V CDR1 and CDR2: GTSNPN, SVGIG (reference sequence).

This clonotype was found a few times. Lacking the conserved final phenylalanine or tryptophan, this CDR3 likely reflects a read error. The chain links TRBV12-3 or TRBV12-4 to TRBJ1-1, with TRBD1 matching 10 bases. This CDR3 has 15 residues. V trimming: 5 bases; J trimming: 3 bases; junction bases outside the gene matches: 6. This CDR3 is CASSTTGTGDTEAFS. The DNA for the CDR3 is TGTGCCAGCAGTACGACCGGGACAGGGGACACTGAAGCTTTCTCT.

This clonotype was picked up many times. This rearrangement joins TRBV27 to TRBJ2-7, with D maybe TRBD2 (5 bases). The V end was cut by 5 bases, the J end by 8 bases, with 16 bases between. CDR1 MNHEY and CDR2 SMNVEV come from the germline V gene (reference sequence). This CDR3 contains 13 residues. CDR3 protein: CASSRGLQSKQYF. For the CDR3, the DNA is TGTGCCAGCAGTCGAGGACTTCAAAGCAAGCAGTACTTC.

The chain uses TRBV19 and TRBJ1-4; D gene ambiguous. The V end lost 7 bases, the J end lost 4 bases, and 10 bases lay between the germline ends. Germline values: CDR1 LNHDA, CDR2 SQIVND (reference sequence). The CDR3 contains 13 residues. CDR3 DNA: TGTGCCAGTAATATCAGACGTAATGAAAAACTGTTTTTT. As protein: CASNIRRNEKLFF.

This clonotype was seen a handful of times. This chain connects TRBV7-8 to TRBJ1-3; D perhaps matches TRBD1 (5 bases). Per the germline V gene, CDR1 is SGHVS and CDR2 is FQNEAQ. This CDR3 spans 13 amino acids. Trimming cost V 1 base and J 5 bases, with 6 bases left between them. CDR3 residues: CASSLGQRNTIYF. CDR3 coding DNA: TGTGCCAGCAGCTTAGGACAGCGAAACACCATATATTTT.

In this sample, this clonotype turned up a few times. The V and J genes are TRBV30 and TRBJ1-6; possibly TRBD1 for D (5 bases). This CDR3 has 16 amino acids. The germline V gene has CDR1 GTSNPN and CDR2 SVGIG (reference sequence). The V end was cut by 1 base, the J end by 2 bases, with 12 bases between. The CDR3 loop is CAWSDVGGTYNSPLHF. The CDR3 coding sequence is TGTGCCTGGAGTGACGTTGGGGGTACCTATAATTCACCCCTCCACTTT.

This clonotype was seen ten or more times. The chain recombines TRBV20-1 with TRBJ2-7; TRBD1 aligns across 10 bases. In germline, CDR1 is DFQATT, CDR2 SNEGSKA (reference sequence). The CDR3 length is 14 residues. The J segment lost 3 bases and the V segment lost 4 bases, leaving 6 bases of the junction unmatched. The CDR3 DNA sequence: TGCAGTGCTACTCGACAGGGGGCAATCTACGAGCAGTACTTC. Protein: CSATRQGAIYEQYF.

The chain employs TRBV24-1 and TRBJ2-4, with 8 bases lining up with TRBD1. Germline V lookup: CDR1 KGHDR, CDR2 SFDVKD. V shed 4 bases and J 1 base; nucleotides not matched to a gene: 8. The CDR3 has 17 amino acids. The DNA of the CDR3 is TGTGCCACCAGTGACTGGGCAGGGGGCTTGGCCAAAAACATTCAGTACTTC. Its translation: CATSDWAGGLAKNIQYF.

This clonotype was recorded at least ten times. This chain's CDR3 is CSARDGAISEQFF. Here the CDR3 DNA reads TGCAGTGCTAGAGATGGAGCGATCAGTGAGCAGTTCTTC. The genes are TRBV20-1 and TRBJ2-1; D remains ambiguous. The CDR3 spans 13 residues. Trimming stripped 0 bases from V and 9 bases from J, with 12 bases between. From germline, CDR1 is DFQATT and CDR2 SNEGSKA (reference sequence).

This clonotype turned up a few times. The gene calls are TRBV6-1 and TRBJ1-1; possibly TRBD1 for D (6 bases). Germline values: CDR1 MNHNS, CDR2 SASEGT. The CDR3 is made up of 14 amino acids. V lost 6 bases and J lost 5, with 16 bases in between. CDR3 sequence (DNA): TGTGCCAGCAGGAATTACAGGGAGGGGACTGAAGCTTTCTTT. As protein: CASRNYREGTEAFF.

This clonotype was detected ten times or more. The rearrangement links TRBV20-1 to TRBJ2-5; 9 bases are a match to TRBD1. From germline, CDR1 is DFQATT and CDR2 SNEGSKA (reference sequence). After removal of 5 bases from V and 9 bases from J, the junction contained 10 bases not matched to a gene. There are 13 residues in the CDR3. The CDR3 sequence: CSAPRGQGRAQYF. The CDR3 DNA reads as TGCAGTGCTCCCAGAGGACAGGGGCGGGCCCAGTACTTC.

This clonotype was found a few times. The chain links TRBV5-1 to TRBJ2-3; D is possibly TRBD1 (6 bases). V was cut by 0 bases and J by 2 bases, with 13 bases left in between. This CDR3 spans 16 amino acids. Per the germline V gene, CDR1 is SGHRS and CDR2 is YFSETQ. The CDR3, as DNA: TGCGCCAGCAGCTTGGGGACAGCAAGACCCACAGATACGCAGTATTTT. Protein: CASSLGTARPTDTQYF. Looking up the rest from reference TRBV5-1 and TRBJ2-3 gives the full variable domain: KAGVTQTPRYLIKTRGQQVTLSCSPISGHRSVSWYQQTPGQGLQFLFEYFSETQRNKGNFPGRFSGRQFSNSRSEMNVSTLELGDSALYLCASSLGTARPTDTQYFGPGTRLTVL.

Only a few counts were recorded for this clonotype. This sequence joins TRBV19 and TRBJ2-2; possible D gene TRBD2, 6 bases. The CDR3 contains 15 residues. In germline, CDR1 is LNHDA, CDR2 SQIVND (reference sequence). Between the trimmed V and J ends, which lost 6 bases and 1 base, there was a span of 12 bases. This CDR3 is CASRTGVLNTGELFF. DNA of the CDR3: TGTGCCAGTAGGACGGGGGTTTTGAACACCGGGGAGCTGTTTTTT.

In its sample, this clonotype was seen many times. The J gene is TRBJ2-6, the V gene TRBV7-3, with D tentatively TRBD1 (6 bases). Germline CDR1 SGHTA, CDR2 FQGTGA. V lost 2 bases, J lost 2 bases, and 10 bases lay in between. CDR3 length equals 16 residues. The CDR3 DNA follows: TGTGCCAGCAGCTTATTTACAGGGCCTGGGGCCAACGTCCTGACTTTC. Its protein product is CASSLFTGPGANVLTF.

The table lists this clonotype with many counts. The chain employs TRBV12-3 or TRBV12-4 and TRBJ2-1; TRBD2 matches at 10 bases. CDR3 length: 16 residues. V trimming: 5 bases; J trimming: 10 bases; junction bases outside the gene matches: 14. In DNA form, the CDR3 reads TGTGCCAGCAGTATTGCCTCAAGCGGGAGGGCTATCGAGCAGTTCTTC. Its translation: CASSIASSGRAIEQFF.

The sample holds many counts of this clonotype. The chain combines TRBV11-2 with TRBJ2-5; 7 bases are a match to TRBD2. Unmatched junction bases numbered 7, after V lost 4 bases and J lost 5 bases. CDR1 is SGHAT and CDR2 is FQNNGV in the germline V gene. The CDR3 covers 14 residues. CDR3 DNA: TGTGCCAGCAGCTCCGGACTAGTCGGGGAGACCCAGTACTTC. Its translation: CASSSGLVGETQYF.

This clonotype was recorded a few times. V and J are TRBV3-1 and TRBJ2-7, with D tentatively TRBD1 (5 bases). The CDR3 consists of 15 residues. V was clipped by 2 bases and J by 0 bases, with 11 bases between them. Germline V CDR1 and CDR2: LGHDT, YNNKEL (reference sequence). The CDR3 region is CASSQRTLTSYEQYF. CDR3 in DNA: TGTGCCAGCAGCCAACGGACACTCACCTCCTACGAGCAGTACTTC.

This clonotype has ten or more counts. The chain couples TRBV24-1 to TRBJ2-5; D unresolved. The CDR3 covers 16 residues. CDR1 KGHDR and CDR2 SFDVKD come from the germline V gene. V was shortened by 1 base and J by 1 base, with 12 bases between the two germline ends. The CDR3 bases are TGTGCCACCAGTGATTTCCCGTCAGGCCTCCAAGAGACCCAGTACTTC. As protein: CATSDFPSGLQETQYF.